A selection of T cell receptor beta chains follows, all from one sample in a study of cytomegalovirus exposure and HLA in healthy donors. Sequencing was performed with immunoSEQ multiplex PCR; in TCRdb, only in-frame clones are kept and a portion is missing. In all, the sample yields 190,000 or so clones. Material: PBMCs. The receptors were gathered from a boy between 10 and 17 years old in good health and CMV-seronegative. Each CDR3 is given with its conserved first and last residue. Fields, in order: D gene, V gene, J gene, CDR3 protein, CDR3 DNA. D genes are given only for firm matches.

D gene: TRBD2; V gene: TRBV7-2; J gene: TRBJ2-1; CDR3 protein: CASSLYPRGGRHNEQFF; CDR3 DNA: TGTGCCAGCAGCCTTTATCCCCGGGGGGGCCGTCACAATGAGCAGTTCTTC
D gene: NA; V gene: TRBV7-2; J gene: TRBJ1-5; CDR3 protein: CASSVTATYQPQHF; CDR3 DNA: TGTGCCAGCAGCGTGACAGCTACTTATCAGCCCCAGCATTTT
D gene: NA; V gene: TRBV6-1; J gene: TRBJ1-1; CDR3 protein: CAVQGFTEAFF; CDR3 DNA: TGTGCCGTACAGGGATTCACTGAAGCTTTCTTT
D gene: NA; V gene: TRBV7-9; J gene: TRBJ2-7; CDR3 protein: CASSSPTGRTDEQYF; CDR3 DNA: TGTGCCAGCAGCTCCCCAACAGGACGTACGGACGAGCAGTACTTC
D gene: TRBD1; V gene: TRBV5-6; J gene: TRBJ2-7; CDR3 protein: CASSSTGQDRTEQYF; CDR3 DNA: TGTGCCAGCAGCAGTACGGGACAGGACCGGACCGAGCAGTACTTC
D gene: TRBD1; V gene: TRBV18; J gene: TRBJ2-7; CDR3 protein: CASSPRTGSENEQYF; CDR3 DNA: TGTGCCAGCTCACCCAGGACAGGGTCGGAGAACGAGCAGTACTTC
D gene: TRBD1; V gene: TRBV6-5; J gene: TRBJ2-2; CDR3 protein: CASKGQGRPGELFF; CDR3 DNA: TGTGCCAGCAAAGGACAGGGCAGGCCCGGGGAGCTGTTTTTT
D gene: NA; V gene: TRBV9; J gene: TRBJ2-3; CDR3 protein: CASSVDGAGSTDTQYF; CDR3 DNA: TGTGCCAGCAGCGTAGATGGGGCAGGATCCACAGATACGCAGTATTTT
D gene: NA; V gene: TRBV28; J gene: TRBJ1-2; CDR3 protein: CASRTTGQYYGYTF; CDR3 DNA: TGTGCCAGCAGGACTACCGGCCAATACTATGGCTACACCTTC
D gene: TRBD1; V gene: TRBV2; J gene: TRBJ2-7; CDR3 protein: CASIRQGYEQYF; CDR3 DNA: TGTGCCAGCATCCGACAGGGGTACGAGCAGTACTTC
D gene: TRBD1; V gene: TRBV18; J gene: TRBJ2-7; CDR3 protein: CASSRTGTGSYEQYF; CDR3 DNA: TGTGCCAGCTCCCGGACCGGGACAGGTTCCTACGAGCAGTACTTC
D gene: TRBD2; V gene: TRBV19; J gene: TRBJ2-3; CDR3 protein: CAVASAGEPDTQYF; CDR3 DNA: TGTGCCGTCGCCTCAGCGGGGGAGCCAGATACGCAGTATTTT
D gene: TRBD2; V gene: TRBV4-1; J gene: TRBJ2-7; CDR3 protein: CASSHRITGTSGGLSYEQYF; CDR3 DNA: TGCGCCAGCAGCCACAGAATCACCGGGACTAGCGGGGGACTCTCCTACGAGCAGTACTTC
D gene: NA; V gene: TRBV6-1; J gene: TRBJ2-3; CDR3 protein: CASSEDMGLTDTQYF; CDR3 DNA: TGTGCCAGCAGTGAAGATATGGGGCTCACAGATACGCAGTATTTT
D gene: NA; V gene: TRBV7-8; J gene: TRBJ2-1; CDR3 protein: CASSLLTSNEQFF; CDR3 DNA: TGTGCCAGCAGCTTATTGACTAGCAATGAGCAGTTCTTC